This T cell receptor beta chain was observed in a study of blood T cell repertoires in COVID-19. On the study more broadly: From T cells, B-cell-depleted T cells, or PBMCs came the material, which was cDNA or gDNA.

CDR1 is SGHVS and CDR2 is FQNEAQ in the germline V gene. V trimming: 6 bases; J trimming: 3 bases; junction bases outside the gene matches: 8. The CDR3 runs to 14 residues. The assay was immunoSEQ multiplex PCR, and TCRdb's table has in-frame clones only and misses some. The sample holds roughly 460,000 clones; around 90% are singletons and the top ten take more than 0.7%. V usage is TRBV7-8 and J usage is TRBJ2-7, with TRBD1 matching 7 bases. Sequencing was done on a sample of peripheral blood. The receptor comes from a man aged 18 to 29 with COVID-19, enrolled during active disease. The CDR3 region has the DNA TGTGCCAGCAGATCTAGACAGGGCCTCTACGAGCAGTACTTC. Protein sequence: CASRSRQGLYEQYF.